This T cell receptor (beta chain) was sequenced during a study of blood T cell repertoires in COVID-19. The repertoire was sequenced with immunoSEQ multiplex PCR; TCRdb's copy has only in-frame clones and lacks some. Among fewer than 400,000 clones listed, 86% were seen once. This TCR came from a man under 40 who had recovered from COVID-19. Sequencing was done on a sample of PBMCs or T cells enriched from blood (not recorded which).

CDR3 bases: TGTGCCAGCACCCTCAGGGGAGGGATGGGCTCACCCCTCCACTTT. Encoded protein: CASTLRGGMGSPLHF. The chain links TRBV7-8 to TRBJ1-6; a weak D match, TRBD1 (6 bases). V was pared by 7 bases and J by 10 bases, with 20 bases between. This CDR3 has 15 amino acids. Germline CDR1 SGHVS, CDR2 FQNEAQ.